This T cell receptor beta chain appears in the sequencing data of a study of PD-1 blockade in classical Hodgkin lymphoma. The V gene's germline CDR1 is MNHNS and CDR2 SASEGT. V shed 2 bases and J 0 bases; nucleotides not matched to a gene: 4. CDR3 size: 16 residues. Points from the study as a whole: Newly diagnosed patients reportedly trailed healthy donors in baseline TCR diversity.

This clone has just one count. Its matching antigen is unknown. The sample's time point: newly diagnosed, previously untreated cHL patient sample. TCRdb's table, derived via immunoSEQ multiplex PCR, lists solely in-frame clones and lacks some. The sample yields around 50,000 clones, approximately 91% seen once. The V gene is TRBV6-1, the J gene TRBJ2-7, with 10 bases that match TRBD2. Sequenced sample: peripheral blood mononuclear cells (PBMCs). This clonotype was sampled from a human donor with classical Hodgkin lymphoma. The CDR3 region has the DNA TGTGCCAGCAGTGAAACTAGCGGGACCTTCTCCTACGAGCAGTACTTC. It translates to CASSETSGTFSYEQYF.